The rows below give T cell receptor beta chains drawn from one sample of a study of T-cell reconstitution after alpha-beta-depleted transplantation in children. TCRdb itself ran the PCR reads through MiXCR, one entry per CDR3 protein. This table holds 500,000 or so distinct CDR3 sequences, 30% to 35% found once. This specimen was PBMCs from the stem cell graft donor, taken from the stem cell graft. The receptors here all came from a human donor who donated a stem cell graft to a child with aplastic anemia. Each CDR3 is given with its conserved first and last residue. The order of the fields is CDR3 protein, CDR3 DNA, clone size, J gene, D gene, V gene, CDR3 length. D genes are given only for firm matches. Clone size appears in some rows only: once, few, many, or a class for an expanded clone.

CASSFRKPNTEAFF,TGCGCCAGCAGCTTCCGTAAGCCGAACACTGAAGCTTTCTTT,.,TRBJ1-1,.,TRBV5-1,14
CASRPIPGSSYEQYF,TGTGCCAGCAGACCTATACCGGGATCCTCCTACGAGCAGTACTTC,once,TRBJ2-7,.,TRBV28,15
CSARDRGSGSWSIADTQYF,TGCAGTGCTAGAGATCGGGGTAGCGGGAGTTGGTCGATCGCAGATACGCAGTATTTT,few,TRBJ2-3,TRBD2,TRBV20-1,19
CSAPTGGTEAFF,TGCAGTGCCCCCACAGGGGGCACTGAAGCTTTCTTT,few,TRBJ1-1,TRBD1,TRBV20-1,12
CASSQDLGISGSVNEQFF,TGCGCCAGCAGCCAAGATCTTGGGATTAGCGGGAGTGTCAATGAGCAGTTCTTC,.,TRBJ2-1,TRBD2,TRBV4-3,18
CASSAENSNQPQHF,TGTGCCAGTAGTGCTGAGAATAGCAATCAGCCCCAGCATTTT,.,TRBJ1-5,.,TRBV19,14
CASSLHREVGYTF,TGTGCCAGCAGCTTACACAGGGAAGTTGGCTACACCTTC,.,TRBJ1-2,.,TRBV7-2,13
CSAWTSGIGEQFF,TGCAGTGCCTGGACTAGCGGGATAGGTGAGCAGTTCTTC,.,TRBJ2-1,TRBD2,TRBV20-1,13
CASSDRRGGSYEQYF,TGTGCCAGCAGCGACCGACGGGGGGGGTCCTACGAGCAGTACTTC,.,TRBJ2-7,TRBD2,TRBV7-2,15
CSGSLISYNEQFF,TGCAGTGGGTCACTTATCTCCTACAATGAGCAGTTCTTC,few,TRBJ2-1,.,TRBV20-1,13
CATSKAPGDMTDTQYF,TGTGCCACCAGTAAAGCCCCCGGAGATATGACAGATACGCAGTATTTT,.,TRBJ2-3,.,TRBV24-1,16
CASSLEVSGNLRNEQFF,TGTGCCAGCAGCTTAGAAGTTAGCGGGAACCTTCGAAATGAGCAGTTCTTC,.,TRBJ2-1,TRBD2,TRBV7-8,17
CSARGGSYEQYF,TGCAGTGCTAGAGGGGGTAGTTACGAGCAGTACTTC,few,TRBJ2-7,.,TRBV20-1,12
CASSFEFGGNSPLHF,TGTGCCAGCAGTTTCGAGTTTGGGGGAAATTCACCCCTCCACTTT,.,TRBJ1-6,.,TRBV12-3/TRBV12-4,15
CAISDGLGTEAFF,TGTGCCATCAGTGACGGGTTAGGCACTGAAGCTTTCTTT,few,TRBJ1-1,.,TRBV10-3,13
CASSTPTAGGYEQYF,TGTGCCAGCAGCACCCCGACGGCGGGAGGGTACGAGCAGTACTTC,.,TRBJ2-7,TRBD2,TRBV27,15
CASTFGTGPGELFF,TGTGCCAGCACTTTCGGGACAGGGCCCGGGGAGCTGTTTTTT,.,TRBJ2-2,TRBD1,TRBV7-3,14
CASTLTEYSGNTIYF,TGTGCCAGTACGTTGACGGAATACTCTGGAAACACCATATATTTT,.,TRBJ1-3,.,TRBV19,15
CASSLSFDGNTEAFF,TGTGCCAGCAGCTTATCATTCGACGGGAACACTGAAGCTTTCTTT,few,TRBJ1-1,.,TRBV7-2,15
CSATNGDSYEQYF,TGCAGTGCTACCAACGGGGACTCCTACGAGCAGTACTTC,few,TRBJ2-7,.,TRBV20-1,13
CSARRRARTGGNQPQHF,TGCAGTGCTAGAAGGAGGGCTAGGACAGGGGGCAATCAGCCCCAGCATTTT,few,TRBJ1-5,TRBD1,TRBV20-1,17
CATSTRQGPSYNEQFF,TGTGCCACCAGCACTCGACAGGGCCCCAGCTACAATGAGCAGTTCTTC,.,TRBJ2-1,TRBD1,TRBV24-1,16
CASSRHAGETQYF,TGTGCCAGCTCCCGACATGCCGGGGAGACCCAGTACTTC,.,TRBJ2-5,.,TRBV18,13
CASSLGFTHTGGYGYTF,TGTGCCAGCAGCTTAGGATTCACGCACACAGGGGGATATGGCTACACCTTC,.,TRBJ1-2,TRBD1,TRBV7-2,17
CASSAGQGARPFF,TGTGCCAGCAGCGCGGGACAGGGGGCGCGGCCTTTCTTT,.,TRBJ1-1,TRBD1,TRBV9,13
CASSLFLDGHEQYF,TGTGCCAGCAGTTTATTTCTGGACGGCCACGAGCAGTACTTC,few,TRBJ2-7,.,TRBV28,14
CASSWGEGGRDTEAFF,TGCGCCAGCAGCTGGGGGGAAGGGGGCAGGGACACTGAAGCTTTCTTT,.,TRBJ1-1,TRBD1,TRBV5-1,16
CASSWATGASYEQYF,TGTGCCAGCAGCTGGGCGACTGGAGCCTCCTACGAGCAGTACTTC,.,TRBJ2-7,.,TRBV6-2/TRBV6-3,15
CSARDQEAKNIQYF,TGCAGTGCTAGGGACCAAGAAGCCAAAAACATTCAGTACTTC,.,TRBJ2-4,.,TRBV20-1,14
CASSSSTGGYQPQHF,TGTGCCAGCAGTTCCTCAACAGGGGGCTATCAGCCCCAGCATTTT,.,TRBJ1-5,TRBD1,TRBV27,15
CASSILRDRAGGAFF,TGTGCCAGCAGCATCCTCCGGGACAGGGCCGGTGGAGCTTTCTTT,few,TRBJ1-1,TRBD1,TRBV12-3/TRBV12-4,15
CAISDGTGGNQPQHF,TGTGCCATCAGTGACGGGACAGGGGGCAATCAGCCCCAGCATTTT,.,TRBJ1-5,TRBD1,TRBV10-3,15
CASSLQGSTEAFF,TGTGCCAGCAGCTTACAGGGGTCCACTGAAGCTTTCTTT,.,TRBJ1-1,.,TRBV7-2,13
CAWSGGTAQETQYF,TGTGCCTGGAGCGGGGGGACAGCGCAAGAGACCCAGTACTTC,few,TRBJ2-5,.,TRBV30,14
CASSYGQTGYTQYF,TGTGCCAGCAGTTACGGGCAGACCGGGTATACGCAGTATTTT,.,TRBJ2-3,.,TRBV6-2/TRBV6-3,14
CASSQEVAGSYEQYF,TGTGCCAGCAGCCAAGAGGTAGCGGGATCCTACGAGCAGTACTTC,few,TRBJ2-7,TRBD2,TRBV4-2,15
CASSFFAEAGELFF,TGTGCCAGCAGTTTTTTCGCCGAGGCCGGGGAGCTGTTTTTT,once,TRBJ2-2,.,TRBV27,14
CASIREELANTGELFF,TGCGCCAGCATTCGGGAGGAACTCGCGAACACCGGGGAGCTGTTTTTT,few,TRBJ2-2,TRBD2,TRBV10-2,16
CASSLSSSGNEQFF,TGTGCCAGCAGCTTAAGCTCTAGCGGGAACGAGCAGTTCTTC,few,TRBJ2-1,TRBD2,TRBV7-2,14
CSGLLAGEVKELFF,TGCAGCGGCCTACTAGCGGGAGAGGTGAAGGAGCTGTTTTTT,.,TRBJ2-2,TRBD2,TRBV29-1,14
CASSDGQSTDTQYF,TGTGCCAGCAGTGACGGACAGAGCACAGATACGCAGTATTTT,few,TRBJ2-3,.,TRBV6-4,14
CASSHSNRGTDTQYF,TGTGCCAGCAGCCACTCAAACAGGGGCACAGATACGCAGTATTTT,.,TRBJ2-3,.,TRBV5-4,15